Sequencing of this T cell receptor (beta chain) was carried out in a study of PD-1 blockade in classical Hodgkin lymphoma. Time point noted: newly diagnosed, previously untreated cHL patient sample. With magnetic negative selection, CD4+ T cells were purified from PBMCs that had been thawed. A comparison was provided by newly diagnosed, untreated classical Hodgkin lymphoma PBMCs. The CDR3 has 14 residues. Trimming pared 5 bases from V and 0 bases from J, leaving 10 bases between. Germline CDR1 and CDR2: ENHRY and SYGVKD. Assay: immunoSEQ multiplex PCR; the TCRdb copy retains only in-frame clones and omits some. The data hold about 16,000 clones, with roughly 90% observed a single time.

The chain recombines TRBV10-3 with TRBJ2-5; no reliable D call. The sample consisted of CD4+ T cells from blood. The clonotype was recovered from a human donor with classical Hodgkin lymphoma. Written as DNA, the CDR3 is TGTGCCATCAGTTTTATTGGGAACCAAGAGACCCAGTACTTC. Its translation is CAISFIGNQETQYF.